Sequencing of this TCR beta chain was carried out in a study of cytomegalovirus exposure and HLA in healthy donors. Per the germline V gene, CDR1 is SGHRS and CDR2 is YFSETQ. The CDR3 is made up of 15 amino acids. V lost 2 bases and J lost 0; bases outside the gene matches: 4. This clone showed up just once. Primers: 60 Vbeta forward and 13 Jbeta reverse. Sequencing used immunoSEQ multiplex PCR; TCRdb keeps in-frame clones, though not all of them. The sample has around 150,000 clones, around 68% seen once. The sequenced sample was PBMCs. The receptor comes from a man aged 50 or older in good health and CMV-seronegative. The rearrangement links TRBV5-1 to TRBJ2-7; 8 nucleotides agree with TRBD1. The CDR3 region is CASSFVTGASYEQYF. In DNA form, the CDR3 reads TGCGCCAGCAGCTTCGTGACAGGGGCCTCCTACGAGCAGTACTTC.